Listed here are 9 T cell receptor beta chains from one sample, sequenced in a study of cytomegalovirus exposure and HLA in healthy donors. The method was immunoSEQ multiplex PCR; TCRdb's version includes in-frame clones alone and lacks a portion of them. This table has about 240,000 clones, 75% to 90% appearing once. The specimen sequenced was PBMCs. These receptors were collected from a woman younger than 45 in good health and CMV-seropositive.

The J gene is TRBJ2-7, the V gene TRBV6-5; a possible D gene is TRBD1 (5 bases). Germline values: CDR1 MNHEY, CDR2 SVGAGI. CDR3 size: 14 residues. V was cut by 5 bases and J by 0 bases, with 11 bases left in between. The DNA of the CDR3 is TGTGCCAGCAGTCGACAGCCGATCTCCTACGAGCAGTACTTC. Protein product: CASSRQPISYEQYF.

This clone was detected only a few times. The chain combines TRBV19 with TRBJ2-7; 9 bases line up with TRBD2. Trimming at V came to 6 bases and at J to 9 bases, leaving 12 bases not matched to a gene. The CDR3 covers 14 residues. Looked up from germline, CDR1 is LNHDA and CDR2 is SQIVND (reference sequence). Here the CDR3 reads CASSPGTSPVAQYF. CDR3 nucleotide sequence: TGTGCCAGTAGCCCCGGGACTAGCCCAGTTGCGCAGTACTTC.

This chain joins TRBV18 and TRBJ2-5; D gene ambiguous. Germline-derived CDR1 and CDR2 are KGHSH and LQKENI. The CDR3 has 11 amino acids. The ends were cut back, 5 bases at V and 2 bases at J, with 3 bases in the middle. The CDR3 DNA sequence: TGTGCCAGCTCATATCAAGAGACCCAGTACTTC. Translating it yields CASSYQETQYF.

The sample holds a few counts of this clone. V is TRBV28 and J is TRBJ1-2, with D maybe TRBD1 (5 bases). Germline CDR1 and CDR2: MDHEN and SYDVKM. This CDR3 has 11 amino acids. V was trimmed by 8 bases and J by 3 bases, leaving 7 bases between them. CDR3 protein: CASGGDYGYTF. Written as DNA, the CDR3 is TGTGCCAGCGGGGGGGACTATGGCTACACCTTC.

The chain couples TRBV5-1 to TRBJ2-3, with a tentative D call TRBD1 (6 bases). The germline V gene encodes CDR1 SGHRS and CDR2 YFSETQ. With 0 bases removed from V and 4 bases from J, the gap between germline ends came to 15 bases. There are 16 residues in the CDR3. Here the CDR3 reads CASSLAGAGYPDTQYF. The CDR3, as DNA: TGCGCCAGCAGCTTGGCAGGGGCAGGTTATCCAGATACGCAGTATTTT.

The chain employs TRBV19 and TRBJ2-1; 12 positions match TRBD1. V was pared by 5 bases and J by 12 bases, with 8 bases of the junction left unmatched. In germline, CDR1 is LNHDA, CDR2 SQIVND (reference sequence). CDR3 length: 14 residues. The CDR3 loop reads CASSPGTGGYGQFF. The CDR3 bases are TGTGCCAGTAGTCCCGGGACAGGGGGCTACGGGCAGTTCTTC.

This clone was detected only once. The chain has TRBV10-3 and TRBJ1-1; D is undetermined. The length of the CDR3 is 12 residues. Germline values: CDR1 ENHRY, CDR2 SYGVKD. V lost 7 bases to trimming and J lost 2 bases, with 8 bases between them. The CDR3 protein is CAINGINTEAFF. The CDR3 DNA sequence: TGTGCCATCAATGGCATTAACACTGAAGCTTTCTTT.

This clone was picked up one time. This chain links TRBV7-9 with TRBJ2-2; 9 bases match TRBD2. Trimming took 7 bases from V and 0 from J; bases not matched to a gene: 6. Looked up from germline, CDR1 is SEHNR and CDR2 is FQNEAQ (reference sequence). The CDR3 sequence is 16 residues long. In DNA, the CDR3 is TGTGCCAGCACCTTTCGACTAGCGGCGAACACCGGGGAGCTGTTTTTT. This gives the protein CASTFRLAANTGELFF.

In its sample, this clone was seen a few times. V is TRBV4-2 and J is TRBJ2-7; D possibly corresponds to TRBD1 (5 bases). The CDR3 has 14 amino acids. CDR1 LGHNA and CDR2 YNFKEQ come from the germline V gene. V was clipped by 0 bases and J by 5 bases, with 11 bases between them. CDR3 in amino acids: CASSQDWPGHEQYF. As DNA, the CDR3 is TGTGCCAGCAGCCAAGATTGGCCAGGGCACGAGCAGTACTTC.